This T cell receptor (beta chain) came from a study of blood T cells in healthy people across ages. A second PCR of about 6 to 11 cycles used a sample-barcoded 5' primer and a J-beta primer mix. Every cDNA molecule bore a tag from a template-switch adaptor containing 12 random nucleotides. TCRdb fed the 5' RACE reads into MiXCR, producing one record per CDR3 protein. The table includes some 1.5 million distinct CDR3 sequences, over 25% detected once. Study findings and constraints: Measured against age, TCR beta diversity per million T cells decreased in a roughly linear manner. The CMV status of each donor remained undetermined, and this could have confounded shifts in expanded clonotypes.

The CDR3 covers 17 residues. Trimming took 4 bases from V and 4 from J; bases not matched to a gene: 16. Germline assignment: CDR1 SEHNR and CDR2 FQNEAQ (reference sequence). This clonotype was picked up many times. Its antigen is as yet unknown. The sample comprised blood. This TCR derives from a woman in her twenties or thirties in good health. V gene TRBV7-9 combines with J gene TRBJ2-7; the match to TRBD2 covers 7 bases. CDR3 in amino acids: CASSSSAGERAWYEQYF. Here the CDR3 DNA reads TGTGCCAGCAGCTCATCTGCGGGAGAAAGGGCTTGGTACGAGCAGTACTTC. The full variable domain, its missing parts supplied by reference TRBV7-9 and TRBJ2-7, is DTGVSQNPRHKITKRGQNVTFRCDPISEHNRLYWYRQTLGQGPEFLTYFQNEAQLEKSRLLSDRFSAERPKGSFSTLEIQRTEQGDSAMYLCASSSSAGERAWYEQYFGPGTRLTVT.